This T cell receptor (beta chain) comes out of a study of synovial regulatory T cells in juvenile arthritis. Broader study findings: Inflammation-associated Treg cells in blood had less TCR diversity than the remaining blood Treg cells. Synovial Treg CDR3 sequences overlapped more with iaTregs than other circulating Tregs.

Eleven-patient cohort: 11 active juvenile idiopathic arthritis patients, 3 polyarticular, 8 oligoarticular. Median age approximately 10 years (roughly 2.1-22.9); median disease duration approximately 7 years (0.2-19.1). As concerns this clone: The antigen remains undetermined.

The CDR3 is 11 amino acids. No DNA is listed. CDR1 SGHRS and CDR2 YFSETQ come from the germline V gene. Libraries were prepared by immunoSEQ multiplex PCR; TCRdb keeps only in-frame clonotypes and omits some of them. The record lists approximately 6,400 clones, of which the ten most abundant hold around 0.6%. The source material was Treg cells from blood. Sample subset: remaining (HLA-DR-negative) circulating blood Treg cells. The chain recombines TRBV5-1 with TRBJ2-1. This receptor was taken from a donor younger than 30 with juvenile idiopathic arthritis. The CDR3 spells CASSLTVEQFF.